Shown below are 27 T cell receptor beta chains from a single sample sequenced in a study of identifying expanded T cells in peripheral blood. Using immunoSEQ multiplex PCR, the repertoire was profiled, and TCRdb retains in-frame clones only, with some absent. In the table there are about 81,000 clones, about four fifths of which are singletons. Sequenced: blood. All receptors come from a person aged 18 to 70 in good health.

This rearrangement joins TRBV18 to TRBJ2-7; 9 bases match TRBD1. The CDR3 length is 15 residues. CDR1 and CDR2 (germline): KGHSH, LQKENI. With 3 bases clipped from V and 6 bases from J, the junction kept 9 bases outside the gene matches. CDR3 residues: CASSPDRGLSSEQYF. CDR3 sequence (DNA): TGTGCCAGCTCACCGGACAGGGGTCTTTCTTCCGAGCAGTACTTC.

This clone has a handful of counts. The chain is built from TRBV4-3 and TRBJ2-3, with 8 bases fitting TRBD2. With 4 bases clipped from V and 3 bases from J, the junction kept 15 bases outside the gene matches. Germline CDR1 is LGHNA and CDR2 is YSLEER. The CDR3 extends over 18 amino acids. The CDR3 nucleotides are TGCGCCAGCAGCCTGTTACCTCAAGCGGGAGTAGGGACAGATACGCAGTATTTT. It translates to CASSLLPQAGVGTDTQYF.

CDR3: CGTGGLQETQYF. The CDR3 nucleotides are TGTGGGACAGGGGGACTCCAAGAGACCCAGTACTTC. The rearrangement joins TRBV28 to TRBJ2-5; 10 nucleotides agree with TRBD1. The CDR3 extends over 12 amino acids. Germline V lookup: CDR1 MDHEN, CDR2 SYDVKM.

The gene calls are TRBV5-1 and TRBJ2-7; tentative D call: TRBD1 (8 bases). The CDR3 loop spans 17 amino acids. The V gene's germline CDR1 is SGHRS and CDR2 YFSETQ. V lost 1 base and J 0 bases, leaving 17 bases between the germline ends. The CDR3 spells CASSLWGGQESSYEQYF. CDR3 bases: TGCGCCAGCAGCTTGTGGGGGGGACAGGAGAGCTCCTACGAGCAGTACTTC.

The chain uses TRBV6-1 and TRBJ2-7; D remains unclear. CDR1 and CDR2 from the germline V gene are MNHNS and SASEGT. CDR3 length: 16 amino acids. V was cut by 3 bases and J by 0 bases, with 15 bases left in between. The chain's CDR3 is CASSDQHSGYSYEQYF. The CDR3, as DNA: TGTGCCAGCAGTGACCAACATTCGGGTTACTCCTACGAGCAGTACTTC.

The chain links TRBV7-2 to TRBJ2-3; no firm D call. The length of the CDR3 is 14 residues. The germline V gene has CDR1 SGHTA and CDR2 FQGNSA. Trimming shortened V by 3 bases and J by 0 bases, and 7 bases separated the two germline ends. The CDR3 DNA reads TGTGCCAGCAGCTTCGGACCTAGCACAGATACGCAGTATTTT. The encoded protein is CASSFGPSTDTQYF.

The CDR3 protein is CASSAPGTGEEKLFF. The CDR3 coding sequence is TGTGCCAGCAGCGCCCCCGGGACAGGGGAAGAAAAACTGTTTTTT. The chain recombines TRBV9 with TRBJ1-4; TRBD1 matches 10 bases. The CDR3 runs to 15 residues. Trimming took 3 bases from V and 8 from J; bases not matched to a gene: 7. Germline assignment: CDR1 SGDLS and CDR2 YYNGEE.

V usage is TRBV28 and J usage is TRBJ1-1; TRBD1 aligns across 8 bases. Germline V gives CDR1 MDHEN, CDR2 SYDVKM. The CDR3 spans 15 residues. The V and J ends lost 2 bases and 2 bases, in that order; junction bases with no gene match: 4. CDR3: CASSLPSGGNTEAFF. CDR3 coding DNA: TGTGCCAGCAGTTTACCCTCAGGGGGCAACACTGAAGCTTTCTTT.

The chain uses TRBV19 and TRBJ2-7; TRBD2 aligns across 13 bases. The CDR3 totals 15 residues. The ends lost 6 bases at V and 0 bases at J; junction bases unmatched: 2. Looked up from germline, CDR1 is LNHDA and CDR2 is SQIVND (reference sequence). The DNA of the CDR3 is TGTGCCAGTAGACTAGCGGGAGGGAGCTCCTACGAGCAGTACTTC. As protein: CASRLAGGSSYEQYF. The entire variable domain, with the rest obtained from reference TRBV19 and TRBJ2-7, is as follows: DGGITQSPKYLFRKEGQNVTLSCEQNLNHDAMYWYRQDPGQGLRLIYYSQIVNDFQKGDIAEGYSVSREKKESFPLTVTSAQKNPTAFYLCASRLAGGSSYEQYFGPGTRLTVT.

This clone occurred a few times. V gene TRBV28 combines with J gene TRBJ1-2; possible D gene TRBD1, 5 bases. The CDR3 runs to 13 residues. CDR1 and CDR2 from the germline V gene are MDHEN and SYDVKM. The germline V and J ends were trimmed by 5 bases and 11 bases, with 18 bases remaining between them. CDR3 loop: CASSPQVMGGYTF. In nucleotides, the CDR3 is TGTGCCAGCAGTCCACAGGTCATGGGGGGTTACACCTTC.

This clone was picked up a small number of times. The J gene is TRBJ2-2, the V gene TRBV2, with D unresolved. V was cut by 6 bases and J by 3 bases, with 2 bases left in between. The CDR3 is made up of 11 amino acids. Germline CDR1 reads SNHLY; CDR2 reads FYNNEI. The CDR3: CASRYTGELFF. CDR3 in DNA: TGTGCCAGCAGGTACACCGGGGAGCTGTTTTTT.

The sample holds a few counts of this clone. The rearrangement links TRBV28 to TRBJ2-1; 9 bases align to TRBD2. J lost 8 bases, V lost 7 bases, and 12 bases had no gene match. The V gene's germline CDR1 is MDHEN and CDR2 SYDVKM. The CDR3 totals 15 residues. DNA for the CDR3: TGTGCCAGCACCTCCAGTGGCGGGAGGGAGGATGAGCAGTTCTTC. This encodes CASTSSGGREDEQFF.

The J gene is TRBJ2-7, the V gene TRBV5-1; the D is unclear. CDR1 and CDR2 from the germline V gene are SGHRS and YFSETQ. The ends were cut back, 0 bases at V and 3 bases at J, with 10 bases in the middle. The length of the CDR3 is 14 residues. The DNA of the CDR3 is TGCGCCAGCAGCTTGGCCACGGCCATCTACGAGCAGTACTTC. Protein: CASSLATAIYEQYF. Supplemented by reference TRBV5-1 and TRBJ2-7, the full variable domain reads KAGVTQTPRYLIKTRGQQVTLSCSPISGHRSVSWYQQTPGQGLQFLFEYFSETQRNKGNFPGRFSGRQFSNSRSEMNVSTLELGDSALYLCASSLATAIYEQYFGPGTRLTVT.

Only a few counts were recorded for this clone. The chain combines TRBV6-6 with TRBJ1-1; D uncertain. The CDR3 length is 15 residues. Per germline, CDR1 MNHNY and CDR2 SVGAGI (reference sequence). The V end lost 3 bases, the J end lost 0 bases, and 11 bases lay between the germline ends. CDR3 bases: TGTGCCAGCAGTTATCCGGTGGGGATGAACACTGAAGCTTTCTTT. The encoded protein is CASSYPVGMNTEAFF.

This clone was observed a single time. The rearrangement joins TRBV28 to TRBJ2-7; maybe TRBD2 (5 bases). The germline V and J ends were trimmed by 3 bases and 0 bases, with 12 bases remaining between them. Germline CDR1 is MDHEN and CDR2 is SYDVKM. This CDR3 comprises 15 residues. CDR3 amino acids: CASSFEGRSSYEQYF. DNA for the CDR3: TGTGCCAGCAGTTTTGAGGGCCGAAGCTCCTACGAGCAGTACTTC. Together with reference TRBV28 and TRBJ2-7, the CDR3 gives the full variable domain: DVKVTQSSRYLVKRTGEKVFLECVQDMDHENMFWYRQDPGLGLRLIYFSYDVKMKEKGDIPEGYSVSREKKERFSLILESASTNQTSMYLCASSFEGRSSYEQYFGPGTRLTVT.

The chain combines TRBV28 with TRBJ2-1; 11 bases align to TRBD2. CDR3 length: 16 residues. Trimming at V came to 6 bases and at J to 5 bases, leaving 9 bases not matched to a gene. Germline loops: CDR1 MDHEN, CDR2 SYDVKM. In DNA, the CDR3 is TGTGCCAGCAGGGGCCCGGGACTAGCGGTTAACAATGAGCAGTTCTTC. This encodes CASRGPGLAVNNEQFF.

The chain combines TRBV7-9 with TRBJ2-7; 9 bases are shared with TRBD1. The length of the CDR3 is 13 residues. The germline CDR1 and CDR2 sequences are SEHNR and FQNEAQ (reference sequence). V gave up 8 bases and J gave up 6 bases; unmatched junction bases: 8. The CDR3 DNA reads as TGTGCCAGCGTAGGGACAGGGATTGGCGAGCAGTACTTC. This gives the protein CASVGTGIGEQYF.

Here the CDR3 reads CASSSRPYGGEQYF. CDR3 nucleotide sequence: TGTGCCAGCAGCTCGAGGCCCTATGGGGGGGAGCAGTACTTC. This rearrangement joins TRBV28 to TRBJ2-7; D might be TRBD2 (6 bases). The CDR3 runs 14 residues. The V end lost 6 bases, the J end lost 7 bases, and 19 bases lay between the germline ends. Germline V gives CDR1 MDHEN, CDR2 SYDVKM. Based on the CDR3 plus reference TRBV28 and TRBJ2-7, the full variable domain is DVKVTQSSRYLVKRTGEKVFLECVQDMDHENMFWYRQDPGLGLRLIYFSYDVKMKEKGDIPEGYSVSREKKERFSLILESASTNQTSMYLCASSSRPYGGEQYFGPGTRLTVT.

The chain is built from TRBV5-4 and TRBJ2-7; the match to TRBD2 covers 13 bases. The germline CDR1 and CDR2 sequences are SGHNT and YYREEE (reference sequence). The CDR3 consists of 16 residues. Germline trimming cut 4 bases from V and 3 bases from J; bases unmatched to any gene: 7. CDR3 DNA sequence: TGTGCCAGCAGCGCCCGGACTAGCGGGAGTGTCTACGAGCAGTACTTC. It encodes CASSARTSGSVYEQYF.

The J gene is TRBJ1-2, the V gene TRBV7-6; D is ambiguous. The germline gives CDR1 SGHVS, CDR2 FNYEAQ. Trimming stripped 1 base from V and 2 bases from J, with 14 bases between. CDR3 size: 16 residues. The CDR3 region is CASSLEPGQSNYGYTF. The DNA for the CDR3 is TGTGCCAGCAGCTTAGAACCAGGCCAATCCAACTATGGCTACACCTTC.

The chain links TRBV4-3 to TRBJ2-4; no clear D gene. Germline CDR1 reads LGHNA; CDR2 reads YSLEER. This CDR3 region has 15 residues. The V end was cut by 6 bases, the J end by 8 bases, with 20 bases between. CDR3 nucleotides: TGCGCCAGCAGTCGCACCCGGACCAGGCCCCACATTCAGTACTTC. It codes for CASSRTRTRPHIQYF.

V gene TRBV6-5 combines with J gene TRBJ1-1; 8 bases fit TRBD1. V was pared by 5 bases and J by 6 bases, with 8 bases of the junction left unmatched. This CDR3 region has 14 residues. Looked up from germline, CDR1 is MNHEY and CDR2 is SVGAGI. The DNA of the CDR3 is TGTGCCAGCAGTACCTCCGACAGGGGCCCTGAAGCTTTCTTT. Protein: CASSTSDRGPEAFF.

This sequence joins TRBV28 and TRBJ1-3; possible D gene TRBD1, 6 bases. The ends were cut back, 6 bases at V and 6 bases at J, with 24 bases in the middle. The CDR3 has 17 residues. The germline gives CDR1 MDHEN, CDR2 SYDVKM. CDR3 region: CASSIRFPRGEENTIYF. In DNA, the CDR3 is TGTGCCAGCAGCATCCGATTCCCCAGGGGAGAAGAAAACACCATATATTTT.

The chain couples TRBV10-3 to TRBJ1-2; 12 bases fit TRBD1. CDR1 and CDR2 (germline): ENHRY, SYGVKD. Trimming removed 7 bases from V and 3 bases from J; junction bases left unmatched: 9. This CDR3 is built from 16 residues. CDR3 bases: TGTGCCATCACCGGGACAGGGGGCGATTATGACTATGGCTACACCTTC. Protein: CAITGTGGDYDYGYTF.

The chain links TRBV4-3 to TRBJ1-3; possibly TRBD1 for D (5 bases). This CDR3 is 15 amino acids long. Germline CDR1 reads LGHNA; CDR2 reads YSLEER. Trimming left V 0 bases short and J 5 bases short, with 11 bases between. The DNA of the CDR3 is TGCGCCAGCAGCCAAGATGGGGGGTTAAGAAACACCATATATTTT. Translating it yields CASSQDGGLRNTIYF.

The CDR3 DNA reads TGTGCCAGCAGTAGCATAACAGGGGGCGAAAAACTGTTTTTT. Translating it yields CASSSITGGEKLFF. This chain joins TRBV28 and TRBJ1-4; 9 positions agree with TRBD1. The CDR3 sequence is 14 residues long. CDR1 is MDHEN, CDR2 SYDVKM, per germline. V lost 5 bases, J lost 8 bases, and 6 bases stayed unmatched. Drawing the rest from reference TRBV28 and TRBJ1-4, the complete variable domain is DVKVTQSSRYLVKRTGEKVFLECVQDMDHENMFWYRQDPGLGLRLIYFSYDVKMKEKGDIPEGYSVSREKKERFSLILESASTNQTSMYLCASSSITGGEKLFFGSGTQLSVL.

This clone was detected once. The rearrangement uses TRBV18 and TRBJ2-5; 10 nucleotides line up with TRBD2. The trim removed 1 base at V and 2 bases at J, leaving 7 bases unmatched. CDR1 is KGHSH, CDR2 LQKENI, per germline. CDR3 length equals 17 residues. Written as DNA, the CDR3 is TGTGCCAGCTCACCACTCCTAGCGGGAGCTCGGCAAGAGACCCAGTACTTC. Translation: CASSPLLAGARQETQYF.